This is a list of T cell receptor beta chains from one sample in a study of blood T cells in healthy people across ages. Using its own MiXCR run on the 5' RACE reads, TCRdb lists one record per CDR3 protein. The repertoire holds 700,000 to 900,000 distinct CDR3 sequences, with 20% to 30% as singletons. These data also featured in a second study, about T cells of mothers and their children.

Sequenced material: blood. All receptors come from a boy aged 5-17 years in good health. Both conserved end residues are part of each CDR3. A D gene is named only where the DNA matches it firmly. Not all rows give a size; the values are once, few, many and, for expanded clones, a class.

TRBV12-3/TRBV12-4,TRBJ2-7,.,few,CASSKGVVEQYF,TGTGCCAGCAGTAAGGGGGTTGTCGAGCAGTACTTC
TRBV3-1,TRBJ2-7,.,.,CAISQGGVSSYEQYF,TGTGCCATCAGCCAAGGCGGGGTAAGCTCCTACGAGCAGTACTTC
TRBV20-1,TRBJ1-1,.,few,CSGARATNTEAFF,TGCAGTGGCGCCAGGGCGACCAACACTGAAGCTTTCTTT
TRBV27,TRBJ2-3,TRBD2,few,CASSFGSGTSTDTQYF,TGTGCCAGCAGTTTTGGTAGCGGGACCAGCACAGATACGCAGTATTTT
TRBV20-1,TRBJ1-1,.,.,CSAGGGASAFF,TGCAGTGCGGGGGGTGGAGCCAGTGCTTTCTTT
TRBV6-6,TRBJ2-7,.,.,CASNYQYEQYF,TGTGCCAGCAATTACCAATACGAGCAGTACTTC
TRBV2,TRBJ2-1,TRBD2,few,CASSERAAGVSEQFF,TGTGCCAGCAGTGAACGCGCAGCGGGGGTATCGGAGCAGTTCTTC
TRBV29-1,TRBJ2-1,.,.,CRELHGAASNNEQFF,TGCAGAGAACTCCATGGCGCGGCTAGCAACAATGAGCAGTTCTTC
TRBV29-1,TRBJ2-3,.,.,CSGSTSTNTDTQYF,TGCAGCGGCTCAACTAGCACTAACACAGATACGCAGTATTTT
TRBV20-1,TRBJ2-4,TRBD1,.,CSARGYRQGAKNIQYF,TGCAGTGCTAGAGGCTACCGACAGGGGGCCAAAAACATTCAGTACTTC
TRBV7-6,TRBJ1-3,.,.,CASSLISNSGNTIYF,TGTGCCAGCAGCTTAATATCGAACTCTGGAAACACCATATATTTT
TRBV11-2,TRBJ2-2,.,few,CASSLYQDSGELFF,TGTGCCAGCAGCTTATATCAGGATTCCGGGGAGCTGTTTTTT
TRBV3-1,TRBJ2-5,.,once,CASSQEGGRGETQYF,TGTGCCAGCAGCCAAGAAGGGGGGCGGGGGGAGACCCAGTACTTC
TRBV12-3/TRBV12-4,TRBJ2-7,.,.,CASSPSGQHYEQYF,TGTGCCAGCAGTCCCTCTGGACAGCATTACGAGCAGTACTTC
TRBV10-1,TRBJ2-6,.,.,CASSDGRGANVLTF,TGCGCCAGCAGTGACGGTCGTGGGGCCAACGTCCTGACTTTC
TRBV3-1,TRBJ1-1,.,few,CASSQDHGVGDTEAFF,TGTGCCAGCAGCCAAGATCATGGGGTAGGGGACACTGAAGCTTTCTTT
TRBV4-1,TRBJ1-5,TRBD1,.,CASSPQQGLGDQPQHF,TGCGCCAGCAGCCCCCAACAGGGGCTCGGGGATCAGCCCCAGCATTTT
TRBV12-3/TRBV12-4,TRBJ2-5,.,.,CASSLVLWETQYF,TGTGCCAGCAGTTTAGTATTGTGGGAGACCCAGTACTTC
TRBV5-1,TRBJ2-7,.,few,CASSLDTGSGSYEQYF,TGCGCCAGCAGCTTGGACACAGGGTCCGGGTCCTACGAGCAGTACTTC
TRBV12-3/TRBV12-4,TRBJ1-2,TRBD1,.,CASTLGTGVGYTF,TGTGCCAGCACCTTGGGGACAGGGGTGGGCTACACCTTC
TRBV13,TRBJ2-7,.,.,CASSSGPRAGYEQCF,TGTGCCAGCAGCTCCGGGCCTCGGGCAGGGTACGAGCAGTGCTTC
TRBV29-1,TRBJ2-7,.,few,CSVERDSYEQYF,TGCAGCGTTGAACGGGACTCCTACGAGCAGTACTTC
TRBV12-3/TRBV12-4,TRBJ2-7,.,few,CASSWGGGAGEQYF,TGTGCCAGCAGCTGGGGTGGGGGCGCGGGTGAGCAGTACTTC
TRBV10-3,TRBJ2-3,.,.,CAAKPLGTRTDTQYF,TGTGCCGCAAAACCTCTTGGGACCCGCACAGATACGCAGTATTTT
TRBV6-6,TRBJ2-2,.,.,CASSYSAGDTGELFF,TGTGCCAGCAGTTACTCAGCAGGGGACACCGGGGAGCTGTTTTTT
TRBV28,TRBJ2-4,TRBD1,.,CASSSLDRGHDKNIQYF,TGTGCCAGCAGTTCGCTTGACAGGGGGCATGACAAAAACATTCAGTACTTC
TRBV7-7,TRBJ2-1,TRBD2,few,CASSLSGREYNEQFF,TGTGCTAGCAGCTTAAGCGGGCGGGAGTACAATGAGCAGTTCTTC
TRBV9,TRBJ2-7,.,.,CASSVEGDVYEQYF,TGTGCCAGCAGCGTAGAAGGGGACGTCTACGAGCAGTACTTC
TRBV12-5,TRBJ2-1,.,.,CASGLVAPNEQFF,TGTGCTAGTGGTTTGGTAGCCCCCAATGAGCAGTTCTTC